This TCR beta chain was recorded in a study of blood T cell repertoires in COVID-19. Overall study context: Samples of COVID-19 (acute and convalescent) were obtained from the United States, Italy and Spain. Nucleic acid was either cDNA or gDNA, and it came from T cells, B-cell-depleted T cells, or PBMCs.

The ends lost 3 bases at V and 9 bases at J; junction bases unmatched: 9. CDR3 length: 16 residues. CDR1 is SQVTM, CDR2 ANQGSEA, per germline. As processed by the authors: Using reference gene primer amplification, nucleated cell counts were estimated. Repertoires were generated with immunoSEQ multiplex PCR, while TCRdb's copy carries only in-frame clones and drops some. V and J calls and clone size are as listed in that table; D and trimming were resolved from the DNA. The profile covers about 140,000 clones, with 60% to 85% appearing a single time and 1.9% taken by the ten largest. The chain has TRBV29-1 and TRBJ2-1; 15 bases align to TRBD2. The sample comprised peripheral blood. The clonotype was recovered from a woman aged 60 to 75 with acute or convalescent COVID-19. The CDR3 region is CSVEGLAGGSGVEQFF. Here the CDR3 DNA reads TGCAGCGTTGAGGGACTAGCGGGAGGATCTGGGGTTGAGCAGTTCTTC.